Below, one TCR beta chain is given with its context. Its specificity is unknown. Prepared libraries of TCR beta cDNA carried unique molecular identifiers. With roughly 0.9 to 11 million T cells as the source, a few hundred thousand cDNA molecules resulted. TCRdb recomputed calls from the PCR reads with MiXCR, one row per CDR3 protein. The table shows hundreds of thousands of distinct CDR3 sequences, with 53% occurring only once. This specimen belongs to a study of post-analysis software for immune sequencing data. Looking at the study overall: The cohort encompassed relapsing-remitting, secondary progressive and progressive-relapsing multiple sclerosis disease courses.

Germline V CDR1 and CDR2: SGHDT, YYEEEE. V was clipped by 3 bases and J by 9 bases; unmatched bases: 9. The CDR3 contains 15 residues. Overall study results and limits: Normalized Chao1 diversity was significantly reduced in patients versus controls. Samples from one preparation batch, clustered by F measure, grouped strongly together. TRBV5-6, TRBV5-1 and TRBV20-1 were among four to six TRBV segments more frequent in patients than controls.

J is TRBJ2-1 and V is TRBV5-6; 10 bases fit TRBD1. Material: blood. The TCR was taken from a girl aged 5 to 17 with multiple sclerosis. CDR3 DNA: TGTGCCAGCAGCTCCTTCGACAGGGGGCATGGTGAGCAGTTCTTC. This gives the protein CASSSFDRGHGEQFF.